This TCR beta chain derives from a study of T cell responses to AZD1222 COVID-19 vaccine (TCRdb year 2021). For the wider study: TCR sequencing covered roughly 230 trial participants: about 210 given two doses of AZD1222 and 26 given two doses of MenACWY control vaccine. Enrollment into the trials was organized by age into subgroups of 18-55, 56-69 and 70-plus years, and those subgroups contained roughly 150, 30 and 60 TCR-sequenced participants, respectively. Summary of the overall study and its limitations: Because no day 14 peak-response samples were available, repertoires were characterized only after the peak T cell response. Conclusions about previously exposed vaccinees are limited, since just a handful of AZD1222 recipients were seropositive for SARS-CoV-2 at baseline. Most participants were white British and females outnumbered males, and the authors suggested that clonal diversity may have been underestimated. The 56-69-year group was small, and its depth increase did not reach significance, likely because of low power. CD4 TCRs associated with the vaccine covered the entire spike protein, and the dominant responses were in regions 160-218 and 743-854. After two AZD1222 doses, both the breadth and the depth of spike-specific TCRs were significantly higher than at day 0 and than in MenACWY recipients. Reportedly, close to half of the unique spike-specific TCRs recognized epitopes lying outside the regions that are mutated in the B.1.351 and B.1.1.7 variants.

Taken with the paper, the label for time point translates to: about 28 days (+/-7) after the second vaccine dose. AZD1222 recipients whose second dose came at about 4 weeks and those whose second dose came at about 12 weeks were combined into one group, since spike-specific TCR depth and breadth did not differ between the two schedules. Samples from vaccinated people were obtained from the UK trials COV001 and COV002, which included a single-blind randomized controlled phase 2/3 trial of AZD1222 (ChAdOx1 nCoV-19) in healthy adults. Trial participant PBMC samples were collected at day 0 and day 28 after the second dose for TCRbeta chain sequencing. The CDR3 regions of human TCRbeta chains were analyzed by immunosequencing. Under the source paper's analysis protocol: Repertoire TCRs were matched against a reference library of SARS-CoV-2-specific TCRs generated with the MIRA antigen-specificity platform. Breadth was defined as the fraction of unique TCRs that were SARS-CoV-2-associated. Depth was defined as the fraction of total T cells that were SARS-CoV-2-associated. Using the MIRA data, each spike-specific TCR was assigned both to the spike region to which the TCR was reactive and to a CD4 or CD8 class. Log10-transformed breadth and depth values were compared by one-way ANOVA with Sidak's multiple comparisons tests. Entries here come from immuneACCESS through TCRdb and include only in-frame sequences with V and J called. Some clones fail to appear in such tables; in the studies checked, an unresolved V gene covers under half of the shortfall, and the cause of the remainder is unknown. The V and J calls and clone size are taken from that table; D and trimming were inferred from the DNA. For this sample the table gives 90,000 to 120,000 clones, of which 85% to 95% were detected only once. Less than 7.5% of the sample rests with the top ten.

In regard to this clone: It has no known antigen specificity. Base qualities are not provided; no much larger clone lies one nucleotide away.

After removal of 0 bases from V and 5 bases from J, the junction retains 6 bases not matched to a gene. The germline V gene gives CDR1 as SGHRS and CDR2 as YFSETQ. The CDR3 holds 15 amino acids from the cysteine to the phenylalanine. Only the CDR3 region is kept as DNA, spanning 45 bases read in frame from base 1. Here the sequenced sample was peripheral blood, taken 28 days after the second AZD1222 dose. The chain is encoded by TRBV5-1 joined to TRBJ1-1; TRBD1 fits 8 bases in the junction. The TCR comes from an adult who received the AZD1222 COVID-19 vaccine. The bases read TGCGCCAGCAGCTTGGGGGGACAGGCGGTGACTGAAGCTTTCTTT. Its translation reads: CASSLGGQAVTEAFF. The CDR3 plus the reference TRBV5-1 and TRBJ1-1 genes for the other parts give the full variable domain: KAGVTQTPRYLIKTRGQQVTLSCSPISGHRSVSWYQQTPGQGLQFLFEYFSETQRNKGNFPGRFSGRQFSNSRSEMNVSTLELGDSALYLCASSLGGQAVTEAFFGQGTRLTVV.